Listed below are T cell receptor beta chains from one sample, sequenced in a study of shared T cell receptors in the human thymus. Assay: immunoSEQ multiplex PCR; the TCRdb copy retains only in-frame clones and omits some. The repertoire has 720,000 or so clones, approximately 85% of them found once; the top ten carry over 0.008%. The data were also submitted as part of a second study, on human thymus T cells.

Sequencing input: thymocytes. These receptors all stem from a girl under two years old with a congenital heart defect. CDR3s include the opening cysteine and the closing phenylalanine or tryptophan. A D gene is named only where the DNA matches it firmly. A clone size is listed for some rows: how often the clone was seen (once, few, many), or a class if it is expanded.

v_gene	j_gene	abundance	d_gene	CDR3nt	CDR3aa
TRBV27	TRBJ2-1	once	TRBD2	TGTGCCAGCAGCCAACTAGCGGGGGGGCTTTTCGACAATGAGCAGTTCTTC	CASSQLAGGLFDNEQFF
TRBV4-3	TRBJ2-1	.	.	TGCGCCAGCAGCCAAGAGGTTAGCAATAGCGCGTCCTACAATGAGCAGTTCTTC	CASSQEVSNSASYNEQFF
TRBV5-1	TRBJ2-5	.	TRBD1	TGCGCCAGCACCCTAAGGGGGCGAGAGACCCAGTACTTC	CASTLRGRETQYF
TRBV29-1	TRBJ1-5	.	.	TGCAGCGTTCAGGACAGTTTAAATCAGCCCCAGCATTTT	CSVQDSLNQPQHF
TRBV2	TRBJ1-4	.	TRBD1	TGTGCCAGCAGTGAAAGTACAGGGGAAGGTGAAAAACTGTTTTTT	CASSESTGEGEKLFF
TRBV28	TRBJ2-7	.	.	TGTGCCAGCAGTCACTGGGGGGAAGCAGACTTATCGGGCCACGAGCAGTACTTC	CASSHWGEADLSGHEQYF
TRBV6-6	TRBJ2-7	.	.	TGTGCCAGCAGTCCTACTTCCTACGAGCAGTACTTC	CASSPTSYEQYF
TRBV19	TRBJ1-3	.	.	TGTGCCAGCAGCCGGGACTCCAGTGTAGATTTT	CASSRDSSVDF
TRBV19	TRBJ1-2	.	.	TGTGCCAGTACCCCGCCGGGAGACTATGGCTACACCTTC	CASTPPGDYGYTF
TRBV4-3	TRBJ2-7	once	TRBD1	TGCGCCAGCAGCCCGACAGGGGTTGGCGAGCAGTACTTC	CASSPTGVGEQYF
TRBV2	TRBJ1-3	.	.	TGTGCCAGCCGAACAGGTCCTGGGTACACCATATATTTT	CASRTGPGYTIYF
TRBV5-5	TRBJ2-2	.	.	TGTGCCAGCAGCTTGTCGTATGAGGTTGGCGGGGAGCTGTTTTTT	CASSLSYEVGGELFF
TRBV27	TRBJ2-5	.	.	TGTGCCAGCAGTTCGGGACGGAAGGGGGGGGACAGGGAGACCCAGTACTTC	CASSSGRKGGDRETQYF
TRBV4-3	TRBJ2-6	.	.	TGCGCCAGCAGCCAAGATCTTCGGGGAGGCAGAAGCTCTGGGGCCAACGTCCTGACTTTC	CASSQDLRGGRSSGANVLTF
TRBV5-6	TRBJ2-2	once	.	TGTGCCAGCAGCTTGGGGACAGAGAAAATACAGAACACCGGGGAGCTGTTTTTT	CASSLGTEKIQNTGELFF
TRBV28	TRBJ1-3	.	TRBD1	TGTGCCAGCCGGACCATACCCTCAGGGACAGATCGAAACACCATATATTTT	CASRTIPSGTDRNTIYF
TRBV19	TRBJ2-2	.	.	TGTGCCAGTAGTCAACGCAACCGCCGGGGGCTGTTTTTT	CASSQRNRRGLFF
TRBV6-5	TRBJ2-1	.	TRBD2	TGTGCCAGCAGTTATCCGGGAGGAGGCTACAATGAGCAGTTCTTC	CASSYPGGGYNEQFF
TRBV30	TRBJ2-5	.	TRBD2	TGTGCCTGGAGTGTACCCCAAAGAGCGGGGGTAGGTGAGACCCAGTACTTC	CAWSVPQRAGVGETQYF
TRBV14	TRBJ1-1	.	.	TGTGCCAGCAGCCGGTATAGACCCCAGGGTACTGAAGCTTTCTTT	CASSRYRPQGTEAFF
TRBV19	TRBJ1-6	.	.	TGTGCCAGTAGCTGTGGACAGCGAACCTATAATTCACCCCTCCACTTT	CASSCGQRTYNSPLHF
TRBV27	TRBJ1-2	once	.	TGTGCCAGCAGTCCCCGCGGGGGGCCCATCTATGGCTACACCTTC	CASSPRGGPIYGYTF
TRBV7-6	TRBJ2-5	.	.	TGTGCCAGCAGCCCACCCTACGCGACCCAGTACTTC	CASSPPYATQYF
TRBV13	TRBJ2-1	.	.	TGTGCCAGCAGCTTTTTATTCCAGTTTCGCCGGAGGGGCGGTCTGTTCTTC	CASSFLFQFRRRGGLFF
TRBV4-3	TRBJ1-1	few	TRBD1	TGCGCCAGCAGCCAAACTCGGACAGGGAGTGATATCACTGAAGCTTTCTTT	CASSQTRTGSDITEAFF
TRBV28	TRBJ2-7	.	.	TGTGCCAGCAGTTTTGTAGCCGAGCAGTACTTC	CASSFVAEQYF
TRBV15	TRBJ2-7	.	.	TGTGCCACCAGCAGACTCCCTTTTGGAGGGAGCTCCTACGAGCAGTACTTC	CATSRLPFGGSSYEQYF
TRBV13	TRBJ2-7	.	.	TGTGCCAGCAGCTTATGGGGCGGGAACTACGAGCAGTACTTC	CASSLWGGNYEQYF
TRBV6-1	TRBJ2-2	.	.	TGTGCCAGCAGTCCAGGAGGGTCCCAGTCGGCGGAGCTGTTTTTT	CASSPGGSQSAELFF
TRBV7-3	TRBJ2-3	.	TRBD1	TGTGCCAGCAGCCTACGCCGGGACAGGTATCAGTATTTT	CASSLRRDRYQYF
TRBV7-4	TRBJ1-2	.	.	TGTGCCAGCAGCTTATTATCCACAGGGAACGATGGCTACACCTTC	CASSLLSTGNDGYTF
TRBV27	TRBJ2-1	.	.	TGTGCCAGCAGGCAGGGGTTCTACTTCTACAATGAGCAGTTCTTC	CASRQGFYFYNEQFF
TRBV6-1	TRBJ1-5	.	.	TGTGCCAGCAGTGGTCGGACAGACACAATCGGCAATCAGCCCCAGCATTTT	CASSGRTDTIGNQPQHF
TRBV27	TRBJ2-1	.	TRBD1	TGTGCCAGCGGAGCAAACCGGGACAGAGTTTGGGAGCAGTTCTTC	CASGANRDRVWEQFF
TRBV4-2	TRBJ1-1	.	.	TGTGCCAGCAGCCAAGGGGAGGGTTTGACCACTGAAGCTTTCTTT	CASSQGEGLTTEAFF
TRBV14	TRBJ2-3	.	.	TGTGCCAGCAGCCAAAATGACCCGGAGGAGGGCGGTACGCAGTATTTT	CASSQNDPEEGGTQYF
TRBV6-5	TRBJ2-1	.	.	TGTGCCAGCAGTTACGGGTTCTCTAGTCTGTACAATGAGCAGTTCTTC	CASSYGFSSLYNEQFF
TRBV5-1	TRBJ2-7	.	TRBD2	TGCGCCAGCAGCTTCGGGACTAAATACGAGCAGTACTTC	CASSFGTKYEQYF
TRBV5-5	TRBJ2-7	.	.	TGTGCCAGCAGCCGCCACCCCTCGGGGGTCTCCTACGAGCAGTACTTC	CASSRHPSGVSYEQYF
TRBV7-4	TRBJ2-1	.	.	TGTGCCAGCAGCTTCAACCTGGGGGCGAGGAATGAGCAGTTCTTC	CASSFNLGARNEQFF
TRBV29-1	TRBJ2-5	.	.	TGCAGCGCCCCTGGGAAGGGGCGGGAGACCCAGTACTTC	CSAPGKGRETQYF